The entry that follows covers one TCR beta chain sequence. The specificity of this receptor is unknown. Within one base of it there is no much larger clone, and no base qualities were kept. The germline V gene (reference sequence) provides CDR1 SEHNR and CDR2 FQNEAQ. Compared with germline, V lacks 4 bases and J lacks 4 bases; bases without a gene match: 3. There are 15 amino acids in the CDR3, from cysteine to phenylalanine inclusive. The only DNA kept is the CDR3, 45 bases in frame from the first base. TCRbeta CDR3 regions were amplified from genomic DNA using the immunoSEQ Assay, a bias-controlled multiplex PCR. The original pipeline was this. Nucleated cell counts per sample were estimated from amplification of reference gene primers within the assay. To quantify the absolute abundance of each unique TCRbeta CDR3 rearrangement, sequence reads were collapsed and filtered. For each sample, productive Simpson clonality was calculated by taking the square root of Simpson's diversity index across productive rearrangements. TCRdb re-hosts the immuneACCESS table, in-frame sequences only. Its copies lack some clones; in the studies checked, an unresolved V gene accounts for under half of them, and the cause for the rest is not known. That table gives V, J and clone size, and the DNA gave D and trimming. The sample contains about 200,000 clones, around 85% of them found a single time. Around 1% of the sample lies in the top ten.

This sample was included in a study of blood T cell repertoires in COVID-19 (TCRdb year 2020). The study in broad terms: Samples covering the acute and convalescent phases of COVID-19 were provided by collaborators in the United States, Italy and Spain. Samples were obtained from the ongoing ImmuneRACE study (first 160 participants) and from 1,254 subjects provided by 6 global collaborators. Sample metadata almost always included a de-identified subject ID, COVID-19 status, age in years and sex. The dataset comprised deeply sampled blood TCRbeta repertoires from subjects exposed to, actively infected with, or recovered from COVID-19. The prospective study material was composed of cDNA or gDNA derived from T cells, B-cell-depleted T cells, or PBMCs. Where available, HLA class I and class II types were obtained from metadata supplied by the sample provider rather than from assay-based typing. The repertoires were released in a freely available public database intended as a resource for research on the immune response to SARS-CoV-2. What the authors observed across the whole study: Clinical and demographic metadata were provided uncurated, with the amount varying by source and participant.

One collaborating source in Seattle enrolled patients during active infection and followed them longitudinally through the course of disease. Each collaborating institution followed its own protocols to collect whole blood in K2EDTA tubes. Collaborator samples were shipped for TCRbeta analysis as frozen whole blood, isolated PBMCs, or DNA extracted from either sample type. The source material was peripheral blood. Recombination joined TRBV7-9 with TRBJ2-1, with 11 bases matching TRBD2. The sequence was collected from a man in his 60s with COVID-19, enrolled during active disease. CDR3 reads: CASSYVAGGYNEQFF. Read as DNA, the sequence is TGTGCCAGCAGCTATGTAGCGGGAGGGTACAATGAGCAGTTCTTC.